A selection of T cell receptor beta chains follows, all from one sample in a study of shared clonotypes between healthy human individuals. Profiled with immunoSEQ multiplex PCR; TCRdb holds only in-frame clones, not every one. The sample has a few million clones, 80% to 95% seen once. The sequencing sample was made of naive CD4+ T cells from PBMCs. Source of these receptors: a man aged 18 to 30 in good health. Some clones in this sample may be carry-over from other donors' samples. The CDR3 runs from the conserved cysteine through the conserved F or W. The order of the fields is D gene, J gene, V gene, clone size, CDR3 protein, CDR3 DNA. The D gene is left open where the match is weak. Size is stated for part of the rows, as once, few or many counts, or as a class when the clone is expanded.

>.|TRBJ2-7|TRBV7-2|.
CASSFLASFYEQYF
TGTGCCAGCAGCTTCCTAGCATCCTTCTACGAGCAGTACTTC
>.|TRBJ2-3|TRBV7-3|.
CASSLAGSVTQYF
TGTGCCAGCAGCTTGGCCGGGAGCGTCACGCAGTATTTT
>TRBD2|TRBJ2-1|TRBV5-1|.
CASSLLASRSWNEQFF
TGCGCCAGCAGCTTACTAGCGTCCCGTTCGTGGAATGAGCAGTTCTTC
>.|TRBJ2-6|TRBV1|.
CTSSHGYSGANVLTF
TGCACCAGCAGCCATGGATACTCTGGGGCCAACGTCCTGACTTTC
>.|TRBJ2-5|TRBV18|.
CASSPTSGSQETQYF
TGTGCCAGCTCACCAACCTCGGGGTCCCAAGAGACCCAGTACTTC
>.|TRBJ2-7|TRBV28|.
CASSLSGYEQYF
TGTGCCAGCAGTTTATCAGGCTACGAGCAGTACTTC
>.|TRBJ2-7|TRBV29-1|.
CSVEGESYEQYF
TGCAGCGTTGAAGGGGAGTCCTACGAGCAGTACTTC
>.|TRBJ1-5|TRBV18|.
CASSRDSNQPQHF
TGTGCCAGCTCACGTGACAGTAATCAGCCCCAGCATTTT
>.|TRBJ1-2|TRBV5-5|.
CASSRGGGTNYGYTF
TGTGCCAGCAGCAGGGGCGGGGGAACCAACTATGGCTACACCTTC
>TRBD1|TRBJ2-2|TRBV7-3|.
CASSPLFSWDRNTGELFF
TGTGCCAGCAGCCCCCTCTTCTCGTGGGACAGGAACACCGGGGAGCTGTTTTTT
>TRBD1|TRBJ2-7|TRBV4-3|few
CASSRTGVPYEQYF
TGCGCCAGCAGCCGGACAGGGGTGCCCTACGAGCAGTACTTC
>TRBD1|TRBJ1-3|TRBV9|.
CASSVETGGLVF
TGTGCCAGCAGCGTAGAGACAGGGGGATTGGTTTTT
>TRBD2|TRBJ2-7|TRBV29-1|.
CSVASGSYEQYF
TGCAGCGTTGCTAGCGGTTCCTACGAGCAGTACTTC
>.|TRBJ2-1|TRBV10-1|once
CASSDKRALSEQFF
TGCGCCAGCAGCGACAAAAGGGCGTTAAGTGAGCAGTTCTTC
>.|TRBJ2-1|TRBV29-1|.
CSAGGLISDEQFF
TGCAGCGCCGGCGGCCTAATCTCCGATGAGCAGTTCTTC
>.|TRBJ2-2|TRBV7-9|once
CASSLWPADTGELFF
TGTGCCAGCAGCTTATGGCCAGCGGACACCGGGGAGCTGTTTTTT
>.|TRBJ1-1|TRBV28|few
CASSLILTGTEAFF
TGTGCCAGCAGTTTAATCCTCACCGGGACTGAAGCTTTCTTT
>.|TRBJ2-7|TRBV5-1|.
CASGLAGGYEQYF
TGCGCCAGCGGACTCGCAGGAGGCTACGAGCAGTACTTC
>.|TRBJ2-2|TRBV7-6|.
CASSNNRISTGELFF
TGTGCCAGCAGCAACAACAGGATTAGCACCGGGGAGCTGTTTTTT
>.|TRBJ2-4|TRBV2|.
CASSEGAGRFNIQYF
TGTGCCAGCAGTGAAGGGGCAGGGAGGTTTAACATTCAGTACTTC
>TRBD1|TRBJ2-3|TRBV7-9|.
CASSQGQLDTQYF
TGTGCCAGCAGCCAGGGACAGCTAGATACGCAGTATTTT
>TRBD1|TRBJ2-1|TRBV7-2|.
CASNQGESPRVGEQFF
TGTGCCAGCAACCAGGGGGAGTCGCCTCGAGTGGGTGAGCAGTTCTTC
>.|TRBJ1-1|TRBV19|.
CATTSLGSMNTEAFF
TGTGCCACCACCAGTCTTGGGTCGATGAACACTGAAGCTTTCTTT
>TRBD1|TRBJ1-5|TRBV7-9|few
CASREGAGPQHF
TGTGCCAGCAGGGAGGGGGCAGGTCCCCAGCATTTT
>TRBD1|TRBJ1-3|TRBV10-3|.
CAISESMVRGIGNTIYF
TGTGCCATCAGTGAGTCGATGGTCAGGGGGATTGGAAACACCATATATTTT
>.|TRBJ2-1|TRBV7-2|.
CASSLSGTLSNEQFF
TGTGCCAGCAGCTTATCCGGGACTCTAAGCAATGAGCAGTTCTTC
>TRBD1|TRBJ1-1|TRBV7-2|few
CASRNPYRGRDTEAFF
TGTGCCAGCAGGAACCCCTACAGGGGGCGGGACACTGAAGCTTTCTTT
>.|TRBJ2-7|TRBV14|.
CASSQDIVREQYF
TGTGCCAGCAGCCAAGACATTGTGAGGGAGCAGTACTTC
>TRBD2|TRBJ2-7|TRBV28|.
CASSPGGALDEQYF
TGTGCCAGCAGTCCCGGGGGGGCTTTGGACGAGCAGTACTTC
>TRBD1|TRBJ2-1|TRBV5-1|once
CASSGDRVTYNEQFF
TGCGCCAGCAGCGGCGACAGGGTAACCTACAATGAGCAGTTCTTC